This TCR beta chain originates from a study of relationships among human T cell subsets. General study results and limits: Th1, Th2 and regulatory subsets overlapped substantially in CDR3 sequences.

The CDR3 extends over 14 amino acids. The germline V gene has CDR1 SNHLY and CDR2 FYNNEI. The J segment lost 7 bases and the V segment lost 6 bases, leaving 8 bases of the junction unmatched. Semiquantitative ARM-PCR amplified T cell receptor alpha and beta CDR3 regions from mRNA. In ARM-PCR, communal superprimers followed tagged nested gene-specific primers for exponential amplification. A single record per CDR3 protein comes from TCRdb applying MiXCR to the multiplex PCR reads. Seen here are thousands of distinct CDR3 sequences, approximately 40% observed once, and the top ten hold approximately 42%. About this clonotype itself: Its target is not known.

Material for sequencing was activated T cells sorted from blood. Regarding subset: CD45RA-RO-CD69+ activated T cells. The rearrangement joins TRBV2 to TRBJ2-3, with 9 bases aligning to TRBD2. This TCR derives from a man aged 35 to 55 in good health. CDR3 sequence: CASRTGTSINTQYF. CDR3 DNA: TGTGCCAGCAGGACCGGGACTAGCATCAATACGCAGTATTTT.